This T cell receptor beta chain was obtained from a study of human T cells and chemical hapten exposure. Study results and caveats: TCRs exceeding 1 in 1000 frequency stayed unchanged with DPC sensitization. Expanded TCR sets contained significantly more large CDR3 similarity clusters than controls.

Time point in this sample: patch test 3, about 24 weeks after DPC sensitization. Treatment specified: therapeutic diphenylcyclopropenone sensitization with weekly scalp DPC. Losses at the gene ends were 7 bases for V and 8 bases for J; bases not matched to a gene: 14. The CDR3 is made up of 16 amino acids. Germline assignment: CDR1 SNHLY and CDR2 FYNNEI. This clonotype has just one count. Its antigen remains unknown. It was the library that attached unique molecular identifiers to individual cDNA molecules. TCRdb re-called the RACE reads through MiXCR, storing one row per CDR3 protein. The repertoire holds over 150,000 distinct CDR3 sequences, around 30% seen once, with about 2.1% in the top ten.

The chain carries TRBV2 and TRBJ2-3; 11 nucleotides align to TRBD2. The material sequenced was whole blood, taken in connection with sensitization to the hapten diphenylcyclopropenone (DPC). The TCR sequence derives from a woman in her late teens or twenties with alopecia areata. Some clones in this sample may be carry-over from other donors' samples. CDR3 in amino acids: CASKRTQLAGVTTQYF. CDR3 nucleotides: TGTGCCAGCAAACGGACCCAACTAGCGGGAGTAACTACGCAGTATTTT.